This T cell receptor (beta chain) derives from a study of blood T cell repertoires in COVID-19 (dated by TCRdb to the early 2020s). Regarding the complete study: Collaborator samples came from the United States, Italy and Spain and covered acute and convalescent phases of COVID-19. The prospective study material was composed of cDNA or gDNA derived from T cells, B-cell-depleted T cells, or PBMCs. Deeply sampled blood TCRbeta repertoires from subjects exposed to, actively infected with, or recovered from COVID-19 were included in the dataset. The repertoires were released in a freely available public database intended as a resource for research on the immune response to SARS-CoV-2. The samples were drawn from the first 160 participants of the ongoing ImmuneRACE study and from under 1,500 subjects provided by 6 global collaborators. Nearly every sample came with metadata listing a de-identified subject ID, COVID-19 status, age in years and sex. Where available, HLA class I and class II types were taken from metadata supplied by the sample provider and were not determined by assay-based typing.

The CDR3 covers 17 residues, taking in both the cysteine and the phenylalanine. Only the CDR3 DNA is retained, 51 bases long and in frame from the first base. Only a few counts were recorded for this clone. Its antigen is unknown. No base-level quality is on record; no much larger clone is a single base apart. TCRbeta CDR3 regions were amplified from genomic DNA using the immunoSEQ Assay, a bias-controlled multiplex PCR. In the paper's pipeline: The number of nucleated cells in each sample was estimated by amplification of reference gene primers within the assay. Sequence reads were collapsed and filtered to measure the absolute abundance of every unique TCRbeta CDR3 rearrangement. For each sample, productive Simpson clonality was calculated as the square root of Simpson's diversity index over productive rearrangements. Entries here come from immuneACCESS through TCRdb and include only in-frame sequences with V and J called. Some clones fail to appear in such tables; in the studies checked, an unresolved V gene covers under half of the shortfall, and the cause of the remainder is unknown. V and J calls plus clone size are reproduced from that table; the DNA served to infer D and trimming. Across this sample there are fewer than 450,000 clones, with approximately 89% seen only once. The top ten clonotypes cover under 3.5% of the sample.

Paper-wide results and their limitations: The quantity of clinical and demographic metadata differed by source and by participant and was supplied without curation.

Another Seattle source contributed samples from volunteer blood donors who had recovered from COVID-19. Each collaborating institution followed its own protocols to collect whole blood in K2EDTA tubes. For TCRbeta analysis, collaborator samples were shipped as frozen whole blood, as isolated PBMCs, or as DNA extracted from either sample type. The material sequenced was peripheral blood. The chain links TRBV12-2 with TRBJ2-1; the table calls TRBD2, which could not be checked here. TRBV12-2 is recorded as a pseudogene. The sequence derives from a young woman who had recovered from COVID-19. The encoded CDR3 is CASRLGPGTSGYNEQFF. The nucleotide sequence reads TGTGCAAGTCGCTTAGGGCCCGGGACTAGCGGATACAATGAGCAGTTCTTC.